These 11 T cell receptor beta chains originate from one sample sequenced in a study of T cell repertoires in ileal Crohn's disease (dated by TCRdb to between 2018 and 2021). Per the publication, the time point label means: neoterminal ileum biopsy at postoperative endoscopy, about 6 months after surgery. The library was made by the immunoSEQ multiplex PCR assay. What TCRdb holds here is the immuneACCESS table cut down to in-frame rearrangements. Part of the clones is not present; checked against another copy, under half of the missing clones reflect an unresolved V gene, and the others are unexplained. Within this sample are over 10,000 clones, with approximately 78% of them counted one time only. The top ten clones comprise roughly 4.5% of the sample. The sample taken for sequencing was ileal tissue. The receptors were gathered from an adult with Crohn's disease.

This chain uses TRBV5-1 with TRBJ2-1; tentatively, D is TRBD2 (6 bases). V was cut by 0 bases and J by 2 bases, with 12 bases left in between. CDR1 is SGHRS and CDR2 is YFSETQ in the germline V gene. CDR3 length: 16 amino acids. CDR3 residues: CASSLDGGEPYNEQFF. DNA for the CDR3: TGCGCCAGCAGCTTGGACGGGGGAGAACCCTACAATGAGCAGTTCTTC.

The sample holds one count of this clone. The V call is TRBV7-3, the J call TRBJ1-2; 7 bases line up with TRBD1. In germline, CDR1 is SGHTA, CDR2 FQGTGA. J lost 0 bases, V lost 4 bases, and 8 bases had no gene match. This CDR3 spans 16 amino acids. The CDR3 reads CASSSPGTASNYGYTF. CDR3 DNA sequence: TGTGCCAGCAGCTCGCCCGGGACAGCTTCTAACTATGGCTACACCTTC.

J is TRBJ2-1 and V is TRBV2; tentative D call: TRBD1 (6 bases). Germline CDR1 reads SNHLY; CDR2 reads FYNNEI. Trimming took off 3 bases at V and 6 bases at J, with 18 bases between the two ends. This CDR3 contains 16 residues. CDR3 sequence: CASSEVRDTRGNEQFF. CDR3 coding DNA: TGTGCCAGCAGTGAGGTCCGGGACACCCGAGGCAATGAGCAGTTCTTC.

The chain joins TRBV19 to TRBJ1-1; 10 bases line up with TRBD1. With V trimmed by 4 bases and J by 8 bases, 4 bases remained unmatched. CDR1 and CDR2 (germline): LNHDA, SQIVND (reference sequence). The CDR3 is 13 residues long. Here the CDR3 reads CASSTTGGGEAFF. CDR3 nucleotide sequence: TGTGCCAGTAGTACGACAGGGGGCGGAGAAGCTTTCTTT.

The chain couples TRBV7-9 to TRBJ2-1; D is ambiguous. Trimming stripped 5 bases from V and 6 bases from J, with 11 bases between. The germline V gene encodes CDR1 SEHNR and CDR2 FQNEAQ (reference sequence). The CDR3 spans 13 residues. CDR3 sequence (DNA): TGTGCCAGCAGCCTAACCGTCGGCAATGAGCAGTTCTTC. Its translation: CASSLTVGNEQFF.

This clone occurred a few times. This sequence joins TRBV27 and TRBJ2-5, with 8 positions matching TRBD2. Germline CDR1 and CDR2: MNHEY and SMNVEV (reference sequence). The CDR3 is 14 amino acids. V was pared by 3 bases and J by 5 bases, with 5 bases of the junction left unmatched. CDR3 amino acids: CASSFREGGETQYF. In DNA, the CDR3 is TGTGCCAGCAGTTTCCGGGAGGGGGGGGAGACCCAGTACTTC.

The chain is built from TRBV7-2 and TRBJ2-3; D uncertain. This CDR3 has 10 amino acids. Trimming pared 3 bases from V and 11 bases from J, leaving 6 bases between. Germline-derived CDR1 and CDR2 are SGHTA and FQGNSA. The CDR3 is CASSFGRQYF. The CDR3 nucleotides are TGTGCCAGCAGCTTTGGTAGGCAGTATTTT.

The V gene is TRBV5-1, the J gene TRBJ1-1; 8 bases line up with TRBD1. This CDR3 is built from 16 residues. CDR1 is SGHRS, CDR2 YFSETQ, per germline. J lost 1 base, V lost 4 bases, and 9 bases had no gene match. CDR3: CASSLLGQGTNTEAFF. Here the CDR3 DNA reads TGCGCCAGCAGCCTGCTAGGACAGGGCACGAACACTGAAGCTTTCTTT.

J is TRBJ2-5 and V is TRBV6-6; D might be TRBD1 (6 bases). Trimming took 0 bases from V and 5 from J, leaving 13 bases between them. CDR1 MNHNY and CDR2 SVGAGI come from the germline V gene (reference sequence). The length of the CDR3 is 15 residues. This CDR3 is CASSYSQGGRETQYF. CDR3 nucleotides: TGTGCCAGCAGTTACTCACAGGGTGGTAGGGAGACCCAGTACTTC.

The chain uses TRBV10-3 and TRBJ2-7; the match to TRBD1 covers 7 bases. Trimming took 0 bases from V and 1 from J; bases not matched to a gene: 0. The CDR3 covers 14 residues. Germline-derived CDR1 and CDR2 are ENHRY and SYGVKD. The CDR3 coding sequence is TGTGCCATCAGTGAGTCGACAGGGTCCTACGAGCAGTACTTC. This translates into CAISESTGSYEQYF.

In this sample, this clone turned up once. The V gene is TRBV11-1, the J gene TRBJ2-3; D is uncertain. Trimming pared 3 bases from V and 4 bases from J, leaving 2 bases between. Germline CDR1 reads SGHAT; CDR2 reads FQDESV (reference sequence). The CDR3 runs to 11 residues. The CDR3 coding sequence is TGTGCCAGCAGCTTCTCAGATACGCAGTATTTT. This gives the protein CASSFSDTQYF.